The clone carrying this T cell receptor beta chain was observed at least ten times. V dropped 2 bases and J dropped 0 bases, with 5 bases sitting between them. CDR3 length equals 13 residues. CDR1 and CDR2 (germline): LGHDT, YNNKEL (reference sequence). This specimen belongs to a study of T cells after yellow fever vaccination. Template-switching 5'RACE yielded the TCR cDNA; a universal primer site and UMIs were added in the process. MiXCR was run by TCRdb on the 5' RACE reads, yielding one entry per CDR3 protein. The sample lists 40,000 or so distinct CDR3 sequences, roughly 6.4% occurring once. Study-level points and caveats: Weaker overall was a secondary response that nonetheless peaked faster, on day 5 versus 15.

The origin of this receptor is a man aged 30 to 39 who received the YFV17D yellow fever vaccine. The chain is built from TRBV3-1 and TRBJ2-7; D uncertain. This material consisted of CD8+ T cells not binding an NS4B(214-222) dextramer, sorted from PBMCs, taken 45 days after the yellow fever booster vaccination. This chain's CDR3 is CASSQTDSYEQYF. The DNA for the CDR3 is TGTGCCAGCAGCCAAACCGACTCCTACGAGCAGTACTTC.